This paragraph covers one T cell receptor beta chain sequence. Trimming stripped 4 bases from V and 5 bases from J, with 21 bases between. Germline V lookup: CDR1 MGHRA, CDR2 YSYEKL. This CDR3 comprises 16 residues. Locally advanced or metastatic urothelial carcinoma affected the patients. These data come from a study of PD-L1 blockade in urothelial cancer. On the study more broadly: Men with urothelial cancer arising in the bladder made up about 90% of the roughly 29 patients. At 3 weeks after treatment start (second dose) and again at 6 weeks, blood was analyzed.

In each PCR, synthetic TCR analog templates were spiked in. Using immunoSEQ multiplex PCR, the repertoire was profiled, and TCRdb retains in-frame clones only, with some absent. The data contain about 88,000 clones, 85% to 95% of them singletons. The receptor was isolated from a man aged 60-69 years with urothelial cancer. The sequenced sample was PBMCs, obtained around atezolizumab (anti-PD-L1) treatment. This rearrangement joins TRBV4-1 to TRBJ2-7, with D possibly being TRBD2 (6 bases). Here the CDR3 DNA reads TGCGCCAGCAGCCGACTAGGAGGGTTGCCCCGTGACGAGCAGTACTTC. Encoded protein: CASSRLGGLPRDEQYF.